The text below deals with one TCR beta chain. This entry is derived from a study of glioma-infiltrating T cells after dendritic cell vaccination. As for time point: after dendritic cell vaccination, including at tumor progression/relapse. Trimming shortened V by 2 bases and J by 3 bases, and 10 bases separated the two germline ends. The length of the CDR3 is 13 residues. Germline V lookup: CDR1 GTSNPN, CDR2 SVGIG (reference sequence). The primer mix had 60 V beta and 13 J beta primers. Sequencing was performed with immunoSEQ multiplex PCR; in TCRdb, only in-frame clones are kept and a portion is missing. Of approximately 85,000 clones listed, 85% were seen once; the top ten hold under 8.5%.

The receptor comes from a human donor with glioblastoma. The sequencing used blood, collected after dendritic cell vaccination. The chain employs TRBV30 and TRBJ1-2; D call uncertain. This CDR3 reads CAWSTSLDYGYTF. CDR3 nucleotide sequence: TGTGCCTGGAGTACTTCCCTCGACTATGGCTACACCTTC.